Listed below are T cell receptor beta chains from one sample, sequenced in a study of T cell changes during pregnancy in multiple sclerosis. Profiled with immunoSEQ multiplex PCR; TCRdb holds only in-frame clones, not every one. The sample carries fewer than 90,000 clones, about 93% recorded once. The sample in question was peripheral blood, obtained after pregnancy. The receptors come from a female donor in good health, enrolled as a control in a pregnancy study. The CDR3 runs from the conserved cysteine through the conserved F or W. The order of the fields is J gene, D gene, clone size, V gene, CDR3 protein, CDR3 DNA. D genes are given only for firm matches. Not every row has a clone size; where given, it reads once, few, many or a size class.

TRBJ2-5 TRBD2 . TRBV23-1 CASSQSRGDLRLAGQETQYF TGCGCCAGCAGTCAATCTCGGGGGGACCTAAGACTAGCGGGACAAGAGACCCAGTACTTC
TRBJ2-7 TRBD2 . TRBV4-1 CASSQTQAGSNEQYF TGCGCCAGCAGCCAGACGCAAGCGGGATCCAACGAGCAGTACTTC
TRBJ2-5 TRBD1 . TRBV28 CASSLPYDRGGETQYF TGTGCCAGCAGTTTACCCTACGACAGGGGAGGAGAGACCCAGTACTTC
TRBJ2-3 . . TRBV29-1 CSVERRPDTQYF TGCAGCGTTGAGCGGAGGCCGGATACGCAGTATTTT
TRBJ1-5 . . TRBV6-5 CASSATGIWPQHF TGTGCCAGCAGTGCCACGGGAATCTGGCCCCAGCATTTT
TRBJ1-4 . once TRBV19 CASGVQGLNEKLFF TGTGCCAGTGGGGTACAGGGTCTTAATGAAAAACTGTTTTTT
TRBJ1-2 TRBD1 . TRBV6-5 CASSRGGDRDYGYTF TGTGCCAGCAGCCGGGGGGGGGACAGGGACTATGGCTACACCTTC
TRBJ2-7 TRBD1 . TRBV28 CASSSVGDRSPLEQYF TGTGCCAGCAGTTCCGTCGGGGACAGGTCTCCTTTGGAGCAGTACTTC
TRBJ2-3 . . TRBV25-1 CASSESGAWDTQYF TGTGCCAGCAGTGAGTCAGGGGCATGGGATACGCAGTATTTT
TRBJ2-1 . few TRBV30 CAWRNGYSPHGEQFF TGTGCCTGGAGGAACGGGTACTCCCCACACGGGGAGCAGTTCTTC
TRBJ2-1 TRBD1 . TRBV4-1 CASSPPTGASEQFF TGCGCCAGCAGCCCCCCGACAGGGGCAAGTGAGCAGTTCTTC
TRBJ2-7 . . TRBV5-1 CASSLEAGYEQYF TGCGCCAGCAGCTTGGAGGCGGGTTACGAGCAGTACTTC
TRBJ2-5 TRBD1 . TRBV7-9 CASSLRTGVETQYF TGTGCCAGCAGCCTCCGGACAGGGGTAGAGACCCAGTACTTC
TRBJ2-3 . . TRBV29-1 CTTSGGKSTDTQYF TGCACCACTTCCGGCGGGAAAAGCACAGATACGCAGTATTTT
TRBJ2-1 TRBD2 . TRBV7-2 CASSFNSAGAADEQFF TGTGCCAGCAGCTTTAATTCAGCGGGAGCGGCCGATGAGCAGTTCTTC
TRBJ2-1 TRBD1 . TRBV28 CAGGQVYNEQFF TGTGCCGGCGGACAGGTTTACAATGAGCAGTTCTTC
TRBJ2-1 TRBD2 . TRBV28 CASTLIGTSGRDEQFF TGTGCCAGCACCTTAATCGGGACTAGCGGGAGGGATGAGCAGTTCTTC
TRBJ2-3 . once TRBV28 CASRWGAGTDTQYF TGTGCCAGCAGGTGGGGAGCAGGCACAGATACGCAGTATTTT
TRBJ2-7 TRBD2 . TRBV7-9 CASSLVGRDEQYF TGTGCCAGCAGCTTAGTCGGGAGGGACGAGCAGTACTTC
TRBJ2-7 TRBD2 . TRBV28 CASSPQGLAGGPDF TGTGCCAGCAGCCCCCAGGGACTAGCGGGAGGTCCGGATTTC
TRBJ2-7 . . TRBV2 CASSEWGLEQYF TGTGCCAGCAGTGAGTGGGGACTTGAGCAGTACTTC
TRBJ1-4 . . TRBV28 CASAPTGQPNEKLFF TGTGCCAGCGCCCCAACGGGACAACCGAATGAAAAACTGTTTTTT
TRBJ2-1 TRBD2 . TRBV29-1 CSVASGHYNEQFF TGCAGCGTTGCTAGCGGGCACTACAATGAGCAGTTCTTC
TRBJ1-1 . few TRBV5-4 CASGVTGNTEAFF TGTGCCAGCGGAGTTACAGGGAACACTGAAGCTTTCTTT
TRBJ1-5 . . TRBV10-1 CASSEETATQHF TGCGCCAGCAGTGAGGAGACAGCCACCCAGCATTTT
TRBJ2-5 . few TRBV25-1 CASSNQDGHHQETQYF TGTGCCAGCAGCAATCAGGACGGACACCACCAAGAGACCCAGTACTTC
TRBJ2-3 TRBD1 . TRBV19 CASRTGTGFVGTQYF TGTGCCAGTAGAACCGGGACAGGCTTCGTGGGGACGCAGTATTTT
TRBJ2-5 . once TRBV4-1 CASSQIAEATQYF TGCGCCAGCAGCCAGATCGCCGAGGCCACCCAGTACTTC
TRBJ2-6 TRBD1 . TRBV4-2 CASSYRQGVESGANVLTF TGTGCCAGCAGCTACAGACAGGGGGTCGAGTCTGGGGCCAACGTCCTGACTTTC
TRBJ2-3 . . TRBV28 CASRRDQWTDTQYF TGTGCCAGCAGGCGGGACCAATGGACAGATACGCAGTATTTT
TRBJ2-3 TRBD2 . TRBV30 CAWRLSGRTDTQYF TGTGCCTGGAGACTTAGCGGGAGAACAGATACGCAGTATTTT
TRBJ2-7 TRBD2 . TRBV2 CASSEEGTSASYEQYF TGTGCCAGCAGTGAAGAGGGGACTAGCGCCTCCTACGAGCAGTACTTC